This T cell receptor beta chain was sequenced for a study of regulatory T cells in long-lasting Graves disease. Time point of the sample: newly diagnosed GD, antithyroid drugs for less than 3 months. The TCR library was made from RNA extracted from PBMCs. This clonotype was counted at least ten times. Through Arm-PCR of CDR3 regions and iRepertoire HTBI primers, TCR beta libraries were built. TCRdb redid the calling of the multiplex PCR reads with MiXCR, one entry per CDR3 protein. Of approximately 540,000 distinct CDR3 sequences in the sample, approximately 12% were seen once. The sample also formed part of further work on T cells in Graves' hyperthyroidism and ophthalmopathy.

Sequencing used peripheral blood mononuclear cells (PBMCs), obtained at new diagnosis, from a patient treated with antithyroid drugs. The clonotype originates from a woman in her 30s with Graves disease.

CDR3 protein: CASSGGGLGEANYGYTF. Here the CDR3 DNA reads TGTGCCAGCAGTGGAGGAGGTTTAGGGGAAGCTAACTATGGCTACACCTTC. V usage is TRBV2 and J usage is TRBJ1-2; possible D gene TRBD1, 5 bases. Trimming removed 4 bases from V and 0 bases from J, with 18 bases in between. The CDR3 is 17 amino acids. Germline V gives CDR1 SNHLY, CDR2 FYNNEI.